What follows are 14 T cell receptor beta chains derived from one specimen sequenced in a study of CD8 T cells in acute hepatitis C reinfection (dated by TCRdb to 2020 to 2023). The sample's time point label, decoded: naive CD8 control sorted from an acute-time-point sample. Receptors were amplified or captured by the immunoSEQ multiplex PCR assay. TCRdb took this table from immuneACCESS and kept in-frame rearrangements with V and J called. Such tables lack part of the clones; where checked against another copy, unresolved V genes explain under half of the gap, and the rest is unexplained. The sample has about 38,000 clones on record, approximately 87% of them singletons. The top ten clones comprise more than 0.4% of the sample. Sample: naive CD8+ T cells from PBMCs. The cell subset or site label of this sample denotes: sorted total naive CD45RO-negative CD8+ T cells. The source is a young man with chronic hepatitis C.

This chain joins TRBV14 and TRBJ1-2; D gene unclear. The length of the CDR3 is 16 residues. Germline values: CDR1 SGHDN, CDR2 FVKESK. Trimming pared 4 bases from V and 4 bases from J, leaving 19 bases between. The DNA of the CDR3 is TGTGCCAGCAGCCCAGACCACAGAATCGAGTCCTATGGCTACACCTTC. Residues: CASSPDHRIESYGYTF.

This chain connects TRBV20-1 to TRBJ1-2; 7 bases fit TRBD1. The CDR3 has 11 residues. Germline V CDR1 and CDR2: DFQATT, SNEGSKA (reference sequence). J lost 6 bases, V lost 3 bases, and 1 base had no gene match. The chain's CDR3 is CSARTGNGYTF. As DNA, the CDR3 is TGCAGTGCTAGGACAGGGAATGGCTACACCTTC.

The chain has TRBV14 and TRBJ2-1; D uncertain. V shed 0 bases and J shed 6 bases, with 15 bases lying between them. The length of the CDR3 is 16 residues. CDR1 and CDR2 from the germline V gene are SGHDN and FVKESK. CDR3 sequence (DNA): TGTGCCAGCAGCCAAGACGAGATGGAATGGGGCAATGAGCAGTTCTTC. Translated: CASSQDEMEWGNEQFF.

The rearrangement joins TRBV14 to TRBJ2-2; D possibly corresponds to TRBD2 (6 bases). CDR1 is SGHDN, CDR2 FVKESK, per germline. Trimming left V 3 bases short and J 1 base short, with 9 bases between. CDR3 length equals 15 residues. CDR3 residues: CASSQGGMNTGELFF. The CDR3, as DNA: TGTGCCAGCAGCCAGGGCGGGATGAACACCGGGGAGCTGTTTTTT.

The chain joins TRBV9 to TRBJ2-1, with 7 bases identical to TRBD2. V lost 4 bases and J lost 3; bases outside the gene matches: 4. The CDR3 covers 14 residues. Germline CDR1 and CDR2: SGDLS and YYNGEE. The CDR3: CASSPSGDYNEQFF. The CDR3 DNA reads TGTGCCAGCAGCCCGAGCGGGGACTACAATGAGCAGTTCTTC.

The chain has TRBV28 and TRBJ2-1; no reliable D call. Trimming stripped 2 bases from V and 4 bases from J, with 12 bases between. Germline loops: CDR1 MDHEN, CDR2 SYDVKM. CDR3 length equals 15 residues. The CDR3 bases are TGTGCCAGCAGTTTAGGGCTTTCGACATACAATGAGCAGTTCTTC. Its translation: CASSLGLSTYNEQFF.

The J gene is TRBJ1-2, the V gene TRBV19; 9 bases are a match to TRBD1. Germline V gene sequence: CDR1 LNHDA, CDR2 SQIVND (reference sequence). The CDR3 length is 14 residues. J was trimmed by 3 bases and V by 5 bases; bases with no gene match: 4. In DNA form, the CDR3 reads TGTGCCAGTAGTTGGGGACAGGGAGACTATGGCTACACCTTC. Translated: CASSWGQGDYGYTF.

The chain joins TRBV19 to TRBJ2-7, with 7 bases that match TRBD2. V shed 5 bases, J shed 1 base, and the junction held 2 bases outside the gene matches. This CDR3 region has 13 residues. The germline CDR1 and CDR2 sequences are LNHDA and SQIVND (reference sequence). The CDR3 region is CASSAGGSYEQYF. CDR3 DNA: TGTGCCAGTAGTGCCGGGGGGTCCTACGAGCAGTACTTC.

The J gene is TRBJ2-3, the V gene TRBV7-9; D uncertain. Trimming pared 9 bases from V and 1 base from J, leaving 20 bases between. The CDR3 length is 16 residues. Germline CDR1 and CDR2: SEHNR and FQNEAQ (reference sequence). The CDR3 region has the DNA TGTGCCAGTACTGGCCACAGTCCCCCTGGCACAGATACGCAGTATTTT. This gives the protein CASTGHSPPGTDTQYF.

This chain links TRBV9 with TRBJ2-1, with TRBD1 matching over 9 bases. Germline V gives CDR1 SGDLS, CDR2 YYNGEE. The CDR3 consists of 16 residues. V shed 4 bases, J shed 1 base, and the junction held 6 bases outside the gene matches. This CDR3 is CASSPQGAGSYNEQFF. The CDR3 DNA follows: TGTGCCAGCAGCCCACAGGGGGCGGGATCCTACAATGAGCAGTTCTTC.

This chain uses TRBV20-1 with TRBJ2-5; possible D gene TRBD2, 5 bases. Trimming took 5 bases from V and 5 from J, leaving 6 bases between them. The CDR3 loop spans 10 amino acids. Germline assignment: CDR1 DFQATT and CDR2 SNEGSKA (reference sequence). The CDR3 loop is CSARGETQYF. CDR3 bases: TGCAGTGCTCGAGGGGAGACCCAGTACTTC.

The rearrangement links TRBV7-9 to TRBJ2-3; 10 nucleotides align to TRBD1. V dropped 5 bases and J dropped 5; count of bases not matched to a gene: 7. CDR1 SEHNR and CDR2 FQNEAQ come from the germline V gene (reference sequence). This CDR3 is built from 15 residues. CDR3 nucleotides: TGTGCCAGCAGCAGGAGGGACAGGGGTTTAGATACGCAGTATTTT. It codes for CASSRRDRGLDTQYF.

The CDR3 DNA is TGTGCCAGCTCATCGGGGACTAGCGGGAGTCGGAACACCGGGGAGCTGTTTTTT. Translated, it gives CASSSGTSGSRNTGELFF. The rearrangement links TRBV18 to TRBJ2-2, with 14 positions matching TRBD2. The CDR3 runs to 18 residues. Germline assignment: CDR1 KGHSH and CDR2 LQKENI. The V segment lost 5 bases and the J segment 1 base; nucleotides outside the gene matches: 6.

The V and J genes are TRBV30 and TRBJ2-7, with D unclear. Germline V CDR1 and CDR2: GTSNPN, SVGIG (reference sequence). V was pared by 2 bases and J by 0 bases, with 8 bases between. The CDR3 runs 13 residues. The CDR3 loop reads CAWSFFNSYEQYF. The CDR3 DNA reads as TGTGCCTGGAGTTTTTTTAACTCCTACGAGCAGTACTTC.